This T cell receptor beta chain was sequenced in a study of Ad26.COV2.S vaccination and SARS-CoV-2 variants. This clone has just a few counts. V shed 3 bases and J shed 4 bases, with 12 bases lying between them. Germline V CDR1 and CDR2: MNHEY, SVGAGI. CDR3 length: 14 residues. Indicated treatment: roughly 18 received Ad26.COV2.S at low or high dose, single or two shots; roughly five received placebo; per-sample allocation not given. After the first vaccine or placebo injection, samples were drawn on day 63. As its vector, the vaccine had Ad26, which expressed Wuhan-strain SARS-CoV-2 spike. Measured with immunoSEQ multiplex PCR; TCRdb has only the in-frame clones, and not every one. In the table there are about 280,000 clones, roughly 86% of which are singletons.

The starting material was peripheral blood, obtained in a trial of Ad26.COV2.S vaccine versus placebo. This clonotype originated in a person aged 18-65 years who received the Ad26.COV2.S COVID-19 vaccine or a placebo. V gene TRBV6-5 combines with J gene TRBJ1-1, with D possibly matching TRBD1 (6 bases). In DNA, the CDR3 is TGTGCCAGCAGTTATCAGGGGATGGGCACTGAAGCTTTCTTT. Its protein product is CASSYQGMGTEAFF.